These 11 T cell receptor beta chains were all obtained from the same sample, sequenced in a study of blood T cell repertoires in COVID-19. Data came from immunoSEQ multiplex PCR; TCRdb stores just in-frame clones and leaves some out. The sample consists of approximately 200,000 clones, approximately 90% of them appearing once. Sequencing was performed on PBMCs or T cells enriched from blood (not recorded which). These receptors were obtained from a man aged 30-40 years who had recovered from COVID-19.

This CDR3 reads CASSQLDRGTTNEKLFF. DNA for the CDR3: TGCGCCAGCAGCCAATTGGACAGGGGGACTACTAATGAAAAACTGTTTTTT. The rearrangement joins TRBV4-3 to TRBJ1-4; 10 bases map to TRBD1. The CDR3 loop spans 17 amino acids. Germline CDR1 LGHNA, CDR2 YSLEER. Germline trimming cut 2 bases from V and 2 bases from J; bases unmatched to any gene: 5.

This clone came up a few times. V and J are TRBV4-1 and TRBJ2-7; perhaps TRBD2 as D (5 bases). Germline CDR1 reads MGHRA; CDR2 reads YSYEKL. This CDR3 region has 17 residues. V lost 0 bases and J 1 base, leaving 16 bases between the germline ends. This CDR3 reads CASSQEIQASGSYEQYF. The CDR3, as DNA: TGCGCCAGCAGCCAAGAAATCCAGGCCAGCGGTTCCTACGAGCAGTACTTC.

The gene calls are TRBV19 and TRBJ2-7; the match to TRBD2 covers 10 bases. Germline lookup yields CDR1 LNHDA and CDR2 SQIVND (reference sequence). This CDR3 contains 15 residues. Trimming at V came to 5 bases and at J to 3 bases, leaving 7 bases not matched to a gene. The CDR3 DNA is TGTGCCAGTAGTTCCGCCGGGACTAGCGTCTACGAGCAGTACTTC. Amino acids: CASSSAGTSVYEQYF.

The J gene is TRBJ2-2, the V gene TRBV5-1; D is undetermined. Germline loops: CDR1 SGHRS, CDR2 YFSETQ. The CDR3 loop spans 14 amino acids. Trimming stripped 5 bases from V and 4 bases from J, with 12 bases between. The CDR3 coding sequence is TGCGCCAGCAGTAGCCAGTTCTTCACCGGGGAGCTGTTTTTT. Amino acids: CASSSQFFTGELFF.

V gene TRBV2 combines with J gene TRBJ1-3; no firm D call. The length of the CDR3 is 13 residues. Trimming shortened V by 1 base and J by 4 bases, and 5 bases separated the two germline ends. Germline CDR1 SNHLY, CDR2 FYNNEI. CDR3 protein: CASSEDRGNTIYF. The CDR3 DNA sequence: TGTGCCAGCAGTGAAGACAGAGGAAACACCATATATTTT.

This clone has a handful of counts. Other DNA variants within this sample encode the same CDR3. V gene TRBV18 combines with J gene TRBJ1-1; D might be TRBD1 (5 bases). Per germline, CDR1 KGHSH and CDR2 LQKENI. The CDR3 sequence is 14 residues long. V dropped 2 bases and J dropped 1 base, with 8 bases sitting between them. Here the CDR3 DNA reads TGTGCCAGCTCACCAGGGGGGGGGAACACTGAAGCTTTCTTT. Amino acids: CASSPGGGNTEAFF.

The gene calls are TRBV2 and TRBJ1-1, with D possibly TRBD1 on 5 matching bases. CDR1 and CDR2 (germline): SNHLY, FYNNEI. V was pared by 6 bases and J by 1 base, with 9 bases between. The CDR3 consists of 13 residues. The CDR3 sequence is CASRDDRNTEAFF. CDR3 DNA sequence: TGTGCCAGCAGAGACGACAGGAACACTGAAGCTTTCTTT.

This sequence joins TRBV28 and TRBJ2-5, with a tentative D call TRBD1 (5 bases). CDR1 is MDHEN and CDR2 is SYDVKM in the germline V gene. Trimming stripped 4 bases from V and 1 base from J, with 10 bases between. The CDR3 is made up of 14 amino acids. Written as DNA, the CDR3 is TGTGCCAGCAGTTACCAGGGAATCCAAGAGACCCAGTACTTC. This gives the protein CASSYQGIQETQYF.

The chain combines TRBV20-1 with TRBJ2-7; 7 positions match TRBD1. Trimming removed 3 bases from V and 4 bases from J; junction bases left unmatched: 12. The CDR3 contains 15 residues. Germline CDR1 and CDR2: DFQATT and SNEGSKA (reference sequence). The CDR3, as DNA: TGCAGTGCTAGTAATTCCGGGACAGAAGATTACGAGCAGTACTTC. It codes for CSASNSGTEDYEQYF.

The J gene is TRBJ2-3, the V gene TRBV24-1; 8 nucleotides agree with TRBD1. With V trimmed by 9 bases and J by 1 base, 8 bases remained unmatched. CDR1 is KGHDR and CDR2 is SFDVKD in the germline V gene. The CDR3 has 15 residues. In nucleotides, the CDR3 is TGTGCCACCGCCTCTGGGGGACAGGGCACAGATACGCAGTATTTT. It yields the protein CATASGGQGTDTQYF.

The chain employs TRBV29-1 and TRBJ2-1, with 15 bases aligning to TRBD2. V shed 6 bases, J shed 0 bases, and the junction held 9 bases outside the gene matches. CDR1 SQVTM and CDR2 ANQGSEA come from the germline V gene. The CDR3 is 18 residues long. This CDR3 is CSVAGTSGGTSSYNEQFF. The DNA for the CDR3 is TGCAGCGTAGCCGGGACTAGCGGGGGGACGAGCTCCTACAATGAGCAGTTCTTC.